The rows below give T cell receptor beta chains drawn from one sample of a study of shared clonotypes between healthy human individuals. Method: immunoSEQ multiplex PCR; TCRdb's copy keeps in-frame clones and lacks some. The sample holds some 2.4 million clones, 80% to 95% seen once. Source material: naive CD4+ T cells from PBMCs. Source of these receptors: a man aged 18 to 35 in good health. Some clones in this sample may be carry-over from other donors' samples. CDR3s leave out the opening cysteine and the closing phenylalanine or tryptophan.

>TRBV5-4|14|TRBJ1-3
ASSPEMGDAGNTIY
>TRBV7-6|11|TRBJ1-2
ASSPVPGYGYT
>TRBV5-1|12|TRBJ2-5
ASSLGQGLGEQY
>TRBV9|13|TRBJ2-3
ASSGTSGPGDTQY
>TRBV4-2|14|TRBJ2-1
ASSQDPGGTYNEQF
>TRBV14|13|TRBJ1-3
ASSQDRASGNTIY
>TRBV5-4|14|TRBJ1-1
ASSPPTGTRNTEAF
>TRBV21-1|15|TRBJ2-4
ASSDGTDEPSGNIQY
>TRBV5-1|15|TRBJ2-1
ASSSLGGSGSYNEQF
>TRBV6-1|12|TRBJ2-7
ASSDRQGAREQY
>TRBV4-1|12|TRBJ1-1
ASSLTGSHTEAF